One sample yielded the 27 T cell receptor beta chains listed below, sequenced in a study of CD8 T cells in Susac syndrome. Random hexamers served to reverse transcribe roughly 0.45 to 1 ug RNA. TCRdb analysed the immunoSEQ multiplex PCR reads with MiXCR anew, one entry per CDR3 protein. The sample records 150,000 to 200,000 distinct CDR3 sequences, about 95% being singletons. Sequences were obtained from CD4+ T cells from PBMCs. The receptor set was obtained from a human donor in good health.

The J gene is TRBJ1-5, the V gene TRBV20-1; no clear D. The CDR3 is 12 amino acids. Trimming removed 3 bases from V and 4 bases from J, with 7 bases in between. Germline lookup yields CDR1 DFQATT and CDR2 SNEGSKA (reference sequence). CDR3 DNA sequence: TGCAGTGCTAGTACATCAAATCAGCCCCAGCATTTT. It is translated as CSASTSNQPQHF.

This rearrangement joins TRBV6-6 to TRBJ1-2, with 8 nucleotides matching TRBD1. CDR1 is MNHNY and CDR2 is SVGAGI in the germline V gene (reference sequence). The junction had 12 bases not matched to a gene; V was cut back by 7 bases and J by 8 bases. The CDR3 runs to 14 residues. The CDR3 loop is CASTMDRAQGGYTF. Written as DNA, the CDR3 is TGTGCCAGCACCATGGACAGGGCCCAGGGCGGCTACACCTTC.

The sample holds a few counts of this clonotype. J is TRBJ2-3 and V is TRBV28; D may match TRBD1 or TRBD2 (5 bases each). Trimming removed 3 bases at V and 4 bases at J, with 8 bases between. The CDR3 sequence is 13 residues long. The germline CDR1 and CDR2 sequences are MDHEN and SYDVKM. The CDR3 DNA reads TGTGCCAGCAGTTTGCAGGGAGCAGATACGCAGTATTTT. Translated, it gives CASSLQGADTQYF.

This chain connects TRBV28 to TRBJ2-4, with a weak D call TRBD1 (6 bases). V lost 5 bases to trimming and J lost 7 bases, with 18 bases between them. Germline V lookup: CDR1 MDHEN, CDR2 SYDVKM. This CDR3 is built from 15 residues. DNA of the CDR3: TGTGCCAGCAGTACAACTCGACAAAGGGGGAACATTCAGTACTTC. Amino acids: CASSTTRQRGNIQYF.

The CDR3 loop reads CASSFSGRAGTQYF. DNA of the CDR3: TGTGCCAGCAGTTTTTCCGGGAGGGCCGGCACGCAGTATTTT. The rearrangement joins TRBV27 to TRBJ2-3, with 8 bases identical to TRBD2. Trimming at V came to 3 bases and at J to 9 bases, leaving 8 bases not matched to a gene. CDR3 length equals 14 residues. CDR1 MNHEY and CDR2 SMNVEV come from the germline V gene (reference sequence).

The chain is built from TRBV5-1 and TRBJ2-1, with TRBD1 matching over 9 bases. The CDR3 runs 15 residues. V dropped 6 bases and J dropped 12; count of bases not matched to a gene: 16. The germline gives CDR1 SGHRS, CDR2 YFSETQ. CDR3 coding DNA: TGCGCCAGCAACGGTTTAGGGGACAGGGATTTGCCGCAGTTCTTC. Protein: CASNGLGDRDLPQFF. Based on the CDR3 plus reference TRBV5-1 and TRBJ2-1, the full variable domain is KAGVTQTPRYLIKTRGQQVTLSCSPISGHRSVSWYQQTPGQGLQFLFEYFSETQRNKGNFPGRFSGRQFSNSRSEMNVSTLELGDSALYLCASNGLGDRDLPQFFGPGTRLTVL.

The chain combines TRBV28 with TRBJ2-7; TRBD1 aligns across 7 bases. CDR1 is MDHEN and CDR2 is SYDVKM in the germline V gene. V lost 2 bases, J lost 7 bases, and 5 bases stayed unmatched. The CDR3 has 13 residues. In DNA, the CDR3 is TGTGCCAGCAGTTTAGACAGGGTAGAGGAGCAGTACTTC. Translation: CASSLDRVEEQYF.

The chain combines TRBV29-1 with TRBJ2-5, with no clear D. CDR1 and CDR2 from the germline V gene are SQVTM and ANQGSEA. This CDR3 has 14 residues. Trimming left V 0 bases short and J 2 bases short, with 10 bases between. Here the CDR3 reads CSVEDSGTQETQYF. The CDR3 nucleotides are TGCAGCGTTGAAGATAGTGGCACACAAGAGACCCAGTACTTC.

The J gene is TRBJ2-1, the V gene TRBV4-3; possible D gene TRBD2, 6 bases. Germline V gene data show CDR1 as LGHNA and CDR2 as YSLEER. The V end was cut by 3 bases, the J end by 3 bases, with 15 bases between. This CDR3 comprises 16 residues. CDR3 loop: CASSQEWAGGYNEQFF. The CDR3 DNA reads as TGCGCCAGCAGCCAGGAGTGGGCCGGGGGCTACAATGAGCAGTTCTTC.

The genes are TRBV27 and TRBJ2-7; D is ambiguous. V gave up 1 base and J gave up 2 bases, with 12 bases separating them. CDR3 length equals 15 residues. Germline values: CDR1 MNHEY, CDR2 SMNVEV (reference sequence). The CDR3 loop reads CASSLYAGRTYEQYF. CDR3 in DNA: TGTGCCAGCAGTTTATACGCCGGGCGAACCTACGAGCAGTACTTC.

This sequence joins TRBV4-2 and TRBJ2-5; TRBD2 matches at 10 bases. The CDR3 is 16 residues long. V shed 3 bases and J 4 bases; nucleotides not matched to a gene: 8. Germline V gene sequence: CDR1 LGHNA, CDR2 YNFKEQ. The CDR3 protein is CASSQTQREGRETQYF. The CDR3 DNA reads as TGTGCCAGCAGCCAGACACAGCGGGAGGGACGAGAGACCCAGTACTTC.

The rearrangement links TRBV30 to TRBJ2-1, with D possibly TRBD1 on 6 matching bases. The CDR3 runs 14 residues. CDR1 GTSNPN and CDR2 SVGIG come from the germline V gene (reference sequence). With 4 bases removed from V and 6 bases from J, the gap between germline ends came to 16 bases. CDR3 amino acids: CAWNAGTRGNEQFF. As DNA, the CDR3 is TGTGCCTGGAATGCCGGGACACGAGGCAATGAGCAGTTCTTC.

The chain uses TRBV18 and TRBJ1-2, with 9 bases aligning to TRBD1. After removal of 3 bases from V and 4 bases from J, the junction contained 12 bases not matched to a gene. The germline gives CDR1 KGHSH, CDR2 LQKENI. The CDR3 length is 17 residues. The CDR3 here is CASSPRNSGQGFYGYTF. The CDR3, as DNA: TGTGCCAGCTCACCTCGGAATTCGGGACAGGGCTTCTATGGCTACACCTTC.

The rearrangement links TRBV3-1 to TRBJ2-2; D is unclear. This CDR3 has 15 amino acids. Trimming cost V 2 bases and J 2 bases, with 9 bases left between them. Germline CDR1 reads LGHDT; CDR2 reads YNNKEL (reference sequence). CDR3 amino acids: CASSQLNPNTGELFF. CDR3 sequence (DNA): TGTGCCAGCAGCCAACTTAACCCCAACACCGGGGAGCTGTTTTTT.

The rearrangement links TRBV11-2 to TRBJ2-2, with D possibly TRBD1 on 6 matching bases. Trimming removed 0 bases at V and 9 bases at J, with 11 bases between. Per germline, CDR1 SGHAT and CDR2 FQNNGV. The CDR3 is 14 amino acids. CDR3 in amino acids: CASSLDRGSRELFF. The CDR3 DNA follows: TGTGCCAGCAGCTTAGATAGGGGGAGCCGGGAGCTGTTTTTT.

The rearrangement links TRBV27 to TRBJ2-7, with 8 positions matching TRBD2. V shed 8 bases, J shed 4 bases, and the junction held 7 bases outside the gene matches. Germline lookup yields CDR1 MNHEY and CDR2 SMNVEV (reference sequence). There are 13 residues in the CDR3. The chain's CDR3 is CASGQRENYEQYF. CDR3 in DNA: TGTGCCAGCGGCCAGCGGGAGAATTACGAGCAGTACTTC.

The chain is built from TRBV24-1 and TRBJ2-1, with 9 bases that match TRBD2. Per the germline V gene, CDR1 is KGHDR and CDR2 is SFDVKD. The CDR3 has 15 residues. The V and J ends lost 7 bases and 9 bases, in that order; junction bases with no gene match: 12. The CDR3 DNA reads as TGTGCCACCAGACGCGGGAGGGATCCCCTTGGTGAGCAGTTCTTC. Amino acid sequence: CATRRGRDPLGEQFF.

The V call is TRBV27, the J call TRBJ1-1; 9 nucleotides match TRBD1. The germline V gene encodes CDR1 MNHEY and CDR2 SMNVEV (reference sequence). The CDR3 runs 16 residues. V lost 6 bases, J lost 1 base, and 9 bases stayed unmatched. CDR3 in DNA: TGTGCCAGCAGCGAACAGGGGGCTATCTGGAACACTGAAGCTTTCTTT. Translated: CASSEQGAIWNTEAFF.

CDR3 sequence (DNA): TGTGCCAGCAGCTTAGCCACTAGCGGGTCCCGTACCCTTACGCAGTATTTT. Amino acid sequence: CASSLATSGSRTLTQYF. The chain is built from TRBV7-2 and TRBJ2-3; 9 nucleotides agree with TRBD2. The CDR3 consists of 17 residues. With V trimmed by 0 bases and J by 8 bases, 12 bases remained unmatched. CDR1 SGHTA and CDR2 FQGNSA come from the germline V gene.

This chain's CDR3 is CASSPAPTDTQYF. CDR3 nucleotide sequence: TGTGCCAGCAGTCCCGCCCCGACAGATACGCAGTATTTT. The chain combines TRBV12-3 or TRBV12-4 with TRBJ2-3; D unclear. Trimming shortened V by 5 bases and J by 3 bases, and 9 bases separated the two germline ends. The CDR3 is 13 residues long.

The rearrangement uses TRBV6-2 or TRBV6-3 and TRBJ2-7, with D hard to call. The V end lost 0 bases, the J end lost 7 bases, and 4 bases lay between the germline ends. Germline CDR1 is MNHEY and CDR2 is SVGEGT. This CDR3 spans 11 amino acids. The CDR3 DNA reads as TGTGCCAGCAGTTACTCGGGGGAGCAGTACTTC. It is translated as CASSYSGEQYF.

V usage is TRBV12-3 or TRBV12-4 and J usage is TRBJ2-1; D remains unclear. The CDR3 contains 13 residues. Trimming stripped 7 bases from V and 5 bases from J, with 12 bases between. The CDR3 protein is CASTLLGNNEQFF. The CDR3, as DNA: TGTGCCAGCACCCTGTTGGGCAACAATGAGCAGTTCTTC.

The chain combines TRBV2 with TRBJ2-3, with 7 positions matching TRBD1. Germline lookup yields CDR1 SNHLY and CDR2 FYNNEI. The V gene end was trimmed by 4 bases and the J gene end by 2 bases; junction bases not matched to a gene: 9. The CDR3 runs to 16 residues. In nucleotides, the CDR3 is TGTGCCAGCAGTGTCGGGCAGGGGGTGTCCACAGATACGCAGTATTTT. Protein: CASSVGQGVSTDTQYF.

V gene TRBV6-6 combines with J gene TRBJ2-5; tentative D call: TRBD1 (5 bases). Trimming took 2 bases from V and 5 from J, leaving 12 bases between them. CDR3 length equals 14 residues. Germline CDR1 is MNHNY and CDR2 is SVGAGI (reference sequence). As DNA, the CDR3 is TGTGCCAGCAGTTACGACAGAAGGGGTGAGACCCAGTACTTC. This translates into CASSYDRRGETQYF.

This chain links TRBV6-5 with TRBJ1-2, with D maybe TRBD1 (5 bases). V lost 7 bases, J lost 6 bases, and 15 bases lay in between. The V gene's germline CDR1 is MNHEY and CDR2 SVGAGI. This CDR3 region has 13 residues. The DNA for the CDR3 is TGTGCCAGCACTACAAATCTCAGGGATGGCTACACCTTC. Its protein is CASTTNLRDGYTF.

The chain uses TRBV3-1 and TRBJ2-6; no definite D call. This CDR3 has 14 residues. CDR1 and CDR2 from the germline V gene are LGHDT and YNNKEL (reference sequence). Trimming shortened V by 0 bases and J by 3 bases, and 3 bases separated the two germline ends. The CDR3 loop is CASSQEGGANVLTF. CDR3 sequence (DNA): TGTGCCAGCAGCCAAGAGGGTGGGGCCAACGTCCTGACTTTC.

V is TRBV4-3 and J is TRBJ2-7; D call uncertain. Per germline, CDR1 LGHNA and CDR2 YSLEER. This CDR3 spans 15 amino acids. V was shortened by 0 bases and J by 3 bases, with 12 bases between the two germline ends. CDR3 sequence reads: CASSQEFSSIYEQYF. The CDR3 DNA reads as TGCGCCAGCAGCCAAGAATTCTCCAGCATCTACGAGCAGTACTTC.